This TCR beta chain derives from a study of PD-L1 blockade in urothelial cancer. This clone was counted a single time. Clones were read by immunoSEQ multiplex PCR, and TCRdb kept only the in-frame ones, dropping some. The sample contains roughly 120,000 clones, approximately 90% of which appear only once. Time point here: peripheral blood 6 weeks after treatment start. The CDR3 contains 15 residues. V was clipped by 0 bases and J by 5 bases; unmatched bases: 2. CDR1 and CDR2 (germline): SGHKS, YYEKEE (reference sequence). The chain uses TRBV5-5 and TRBJ1-4; 9 nucleotides align to TRBD1. The clonotype comes from a man aged 60 to 69 with urothelial cancer. The sample consisted of PBMCs, taken around atezolizumab (anti-PD-L1) treatment. CDR3 bases: TGTGCCAGCAGCTTGGGAGGGACAGGGAATGAAAAACTGTTTTTT. This sequence encodes CASSLGGTGNEKLFF.